The 14 T cell receptor beta chains below were found in one sample sequenced in a study of regulatory T cells in long-lasting Graves disease. Time point denoted: persistent/refractory GD, antithyroid drugs over 5 years with positive TRAb. Scientists built the TCR library using RNA that was extracted from PBMCs. Library construction for TCR beta used iRepertoire HTBI primers and Arm-PCR of CDR3 regions. TCRdb used MiXCR to reprocess the multiplex PCR reads, holding one entry per CDR3 protein. The data contain about 290,000 distinct CDR3 sequences, more than 20% of them singletons. The sample was peripheral blood mononuclear cells (PBMCs), taken when the disease was refractory, from a patient treated with antithyroid drugs. These receptor sequences come from a female donor with Graves disease.

V usage is TRBV3-1 and J usage is TRBJ2-1; the D gene is possibly TRBD2 (5 bases). Germline CDR1 reads LGHDT; CDR2 reads YNNKEL (reference sequence). V lost 4 bases and J 6 bases, leaving 13 bases between the germline ends. The CDR3 spans 14 residues. In nucleotides, the CDR3 is TGTGCCAGCAGCCCCTCCGGAGCGGTCAATGAGCAGTTCTTC. This encodes CASSPSGAVNEQFF.

V usage is TRBV19 and J usage is TRBJ2-7; D not certain. The CDR3 contains 13 residues. The germline V and J ends were trimmed by 4 bases and 3 bases, with 10 bases remaining between them. Per germline, CDR1 LNHDA and CDR2 SQIVND (reference sequence). CDR3 protein: CASSRWDDYEQYF. The CDR3, as DNA: TGTGCCAGTAGTAGGTGGGATGACTACGAGCAGTACTTC.

This chain connects TRBV15 to TRBJ2-2; possibly TRBD2 for D (5 bases). The CDR3 sequence is 14 residues long. V was trimmed by 7 bases and J by 2 bases, leaving 11 bases between them. Germline V CDR1 and CDR2: LNHNV, YYDKDF (reference sequence). This chain's CDR3 is CATKNSANTGELFF. The CDR3 DNA follows: TGTGCCACCAAGAATAGCGCCAACACCGGGGAGCTGTTTTTT.

CDR3 residues: CSASLLSGNEQFF. The CDR3 nucleotides read TGCAGCGCCTCCCTGTTATCAGGCAATGAGCAGTTCTTC. The gene calls are TRBV29-1 and TRBJ2-1, with no clear D. Per germline, CDR1 SQVTM and CDR2 ANQGSEA. Deletions cut 7 bases from V and 6 bases from J, with 16 bases between. This CDR3 region has 13 residues.

The V and J genes are TRBV6-1 and TRBJ2-2; D assignment may be TRBD1 or TRBD2 (5 bases each). Deletions cut 6 bases from V and 4 bases from J, with 15 bases between. Germline CDR1 MNHNS, CDR2 SASEGT. The CDR3 length is 15 residues. The CDR3 nucleotides are TGTGCCAGCAGGGGACCATTCGGTGGCACCGGGGAGCTGTTTTTT. Its translation is CASRGPFGGTGELFF.

This clonotype was recorded a few times. The chain has TRBV15 and TRBJ1-5; 8 bases are a match to TRBD1. CDR1 is LNHNV, CDR2 YYDKDF, per germline (reference sequence). Unmatched junction bases numbered 2, after V lost 0 bases and J lost 7 bases. CDR3 length equals 14 residues. The CDR3, as DNA: TGTGCCACCAGCAGAGATAGGACAGGGCAGCCCCAGCATTTT. Amino acid sequence: CATSRDRTGQPQHF.

This chain connects TRBV19 to TRBJ2-5, with 8 bases identical to TRBD2. With V trimmed by 6 bases and J by 1 base, 7 bases remained unmatched. CDR3 length equals 15 residues. Germline-derived CDR1 and CDR2 are LNHDA and SQIVND (reference sequence). CDR3 coding DNA: TGTGCCAGTAGCTTAAGGGCGGGAGGCCAAGAGACCCAGTACTTC. Translation: CASSLRAGGQETQYF.

The CDR3 DNA reads as TGTGCCAGCACTAGCGAGAATGACAGGGTATTTCTATACGAGCAGTACTTC. This encodes CASTSENDRVFLYEQYF. The chain has TRBV6-2 or TRBV6-3 and TRBJ2-7; D might be TRBD1 (7 bases). The V gene lost 7 bases and the J gene lost 4 bases, with 26 bases spanning the gap. Germline values: CDR1 MNHEY, CDR2 SVGEGT. This CDR3 has 17 residues.

Ten or more counts support this clonotype. The chain employs TRBV7-2 and TRBJ2-7; maybe TRBD2 (6 bases). Germline CDR1 SGHTA, CDR2 FQGNSA. The ends were cut back, 5 bases at V and 2 bases at J, with 10 bases in the middle. The CDR3 runs to 13 residues. For the CDR3, the DNA is TGTGCCAGCAGCCGGGACTCCACCTACGAGCAGTACTTC. This gives the protein CASSRDSTYEQYF.

This clonotype was counted only a few times. This chain links TRBV27 with TRBJ1-1; D remains ambiguous. CDR1 MNHEY and CDR2 SMNVEV come from the germline V gene (reference sequence). With 5 bases removed from V and 6 bases from J, the gap between germline ends came to 13 bases. The CDR3 has 13 residues. The CDR3 nucleotides are TGTGCCAGCAGTGCCTGGTCTGGAGCTGAAGCTTTCTTT. This gives the protein CASSAWSGAEAFF.

In this sample, this clonotype turned up a few times. The chain recombines TRBV5-4 with TRBJ2-2; D is ambiguous. The CDR3 contains 14 residues. CDR1 and CDR2 (germline): SGHNT, YYREEE (reference sequence). The V gene lost 0 bases and the J gene lost 5 bases, with 8 bases spanning the gap. CDR3 sequence (DNA): TGTGCCAGCAGCTTGGGTACCCGTACCGGGGAGCTGTTTTTT. Translation: CASSLGTRTGELFF.

This clonotype was seen a few times. The chain recombines TRBV19 with TRBJ1-4, with D uncertain. This CDR3 comprises 13 residues. V was clipped by 8 bases and J by 1 base, with 8 bases between them. The V gene's germline CDR1 is LNHDA and CDR2 SQIVND (reference sequence). CDR3 nucleotides: TGTGCCAGTCAAGGGAGAACTAATGAAAAACTGTTTTTT. Translation: CASQGRTNEKLFF.

This clonotype was observed a handful of times. The chain joins TRBV9 to TRBJ2-7; TRBD1 matches 8 bases. J lost 0 bases, V lost 3 bases, and 5 bases had no gene match. The CDR3 is 15 amino acids. Germline V gives CDR1 SGDLS, CDR2 YYNGEE. CDR3: CASSEGQAPSYEQYF. The CDR3 nucleotides are TGTGCCAGCAGCGAGGGACAGGCCCCCTCCTACGAGCAGTACTTC.

As DNA, the CDR3 is TGCAGCGTTGGGGGGACAGGGAACTATGGCTACACCTTC. Its protein product is CSVGGTGNYGYTF. The chain uses TRBV29-1 and TRBJ1-2; 9 bases fit TRBD1. The germline V gene encodes CDR1 SQVTM and CDR2 ANQGSEA. The CDR3 has 13 amino acids. V lost 4 bases, J lost 2 bases, and 2 bases stayed unmatched.